This TCR beta chain was identified during a study of cytomegalovirus exposure and HLA in healthy donors. The study ran its PCR with 60 Vbeta and 13 Jbeta primers. The assay was immunoSEQ multiplex PCR, and TCRdb's table has in-frame clones only and misses some. Of about 200,000 clones in the sample, just over 75% are singletons; the top ten hold roughly 0.62%. CDR3 length: 15 residues. Germline CDR1 reads SGHAT; CDR2 reads FQNNGV. The genes are TRBV11-2 and TRBJ2-5; 13 bases map to TRBD2. TRBJ2-7 matches the DNA end more closely, so the J call is doubtful. The clonotype comes from a man aged 18 to 29 in good health and CMV-seronegative. The sample taken for sequencing was PBMCs. CDR3 sequence (DNA): TGTGCCAGCAGCTTAAGGACTAGCGGGAGTCACGAGCAGTACTTC. This gives the protein CASSLRTSGSHEQYF.